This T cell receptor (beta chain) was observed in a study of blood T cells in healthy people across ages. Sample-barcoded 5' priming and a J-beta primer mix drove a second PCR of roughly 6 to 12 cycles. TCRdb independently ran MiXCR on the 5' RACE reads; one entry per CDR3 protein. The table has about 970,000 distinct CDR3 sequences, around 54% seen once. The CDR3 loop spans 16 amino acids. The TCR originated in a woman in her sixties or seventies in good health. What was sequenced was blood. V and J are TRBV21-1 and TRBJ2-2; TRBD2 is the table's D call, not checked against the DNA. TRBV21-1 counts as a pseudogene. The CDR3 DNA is TGTGCCAGCAACAGTGGGCTAGCGGATGGCACCGGGGAGCTGTTTTTT. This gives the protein CASNSGLADGTGELFF.